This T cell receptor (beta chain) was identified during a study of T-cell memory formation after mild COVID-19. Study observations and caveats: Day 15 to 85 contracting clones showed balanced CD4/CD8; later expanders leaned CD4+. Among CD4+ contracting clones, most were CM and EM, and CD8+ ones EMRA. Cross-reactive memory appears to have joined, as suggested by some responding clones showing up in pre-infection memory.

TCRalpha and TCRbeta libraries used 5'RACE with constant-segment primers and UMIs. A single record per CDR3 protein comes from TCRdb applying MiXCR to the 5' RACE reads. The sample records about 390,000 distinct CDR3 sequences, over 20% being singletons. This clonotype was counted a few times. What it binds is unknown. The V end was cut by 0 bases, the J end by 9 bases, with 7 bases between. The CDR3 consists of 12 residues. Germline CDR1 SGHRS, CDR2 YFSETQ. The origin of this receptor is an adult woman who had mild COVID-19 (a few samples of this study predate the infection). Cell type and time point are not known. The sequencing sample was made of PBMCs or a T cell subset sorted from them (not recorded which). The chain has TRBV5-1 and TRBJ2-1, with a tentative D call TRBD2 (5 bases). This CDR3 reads CASSLGSGEQFF. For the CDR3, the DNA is TGCGCCAGCAGCTTGGGCAGCGGTGAGCAGTTCTTC. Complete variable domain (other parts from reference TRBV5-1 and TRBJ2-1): KAGVTQTPRYLIKTRGQQVTLSCSPISGHRSVSWYQQTPGQGLQFLFEYFSETQRNKGNFPGRFSGRQFSNSRSEMNVSTLELGDSALYLCASSLGSGEQFFGPGTRLTVL.